This TCR beta chain comes out of a study of cytomegalovirus exposure and HLA in healthy donors. Per the germline V gene, CDR1 is SGHRS and CDR2 is YFSETQ. This CDR3 has 14 residues. The ends lost 4 bases at V and 6 bases at J; junction bases unmatched: 5. This PCR relied on a set of 60 Vbeta primers and 13 Jbeta primers. This table comes from immunoSEQ multiplex PCR, and its TCRdb copy is limited to in-frame clones, with some not included. The sample holds roughly 120,000 clones; about 75% are singletons and the top ten take 30%. The receptor's source is a man aged 55 to 69 in good health and CMV-seropositive. The V gene is TRBV5-1, the J gene TRBJ2-2, with 8 bases fitting TRBD2. Sequenced material: PBMCs. The CDR3 sequence is CASSGAGGAGELFF. CDR3 sequence (DNA): TGCGCCAGCAGCGGTGCGGGAGGAGCCGGGGAGCTGTTTTTT.